These T cell receptor beta chains were read from a single sample in a study of T cell responses to AZD1222 COVID-19 vaccine. Assay: immunoSEQ multiplex PCR; the TCRdb copy retains only in-frame clones and omits some. This table has about 130,000 clones, 93% appearing once. The sample consisted of peripheral blood, taken on day 0 of AZD1222 vaccination. The receptors shown here come from an adult in good health. Both conserved end residues are part of each CDR3. A D gene is named only where the DNA matches it firmly. Not every row has a clone size; where given, it reads once, few, many or a size class.

CDR3nt	CDR3aa	j_gene	v_gene	abundance	d_gene
TGTGCCAGTAGTAGTACAGGGGGCTCCTACGAGCAGTACTTC	CASSSTGGSYEQYF	TRBJ2-7	TRBV19	NA	TRBD1
TGTGCCAGCAGTTATCCCGGGACAGGAGTCAATCAGCCCCAGCATTTT	CASSYPGTGVNQPQHF	TRBJ1-5	TRBV6-2/TRBV6-3	few	TRBD1
TGTGCCTGGAGTGGACAGCTATCCTCTGGGGCCAACGTCCTGACTTTC	CAWSGQLSSGANVLTF	TRBJ2-6	TRBV30	NA	NA
TGTGCCAGCAGCTTAGACACCCTGAACACTGAAGCTTTCTTT	CASSLDTLNTEAFF	TRBJ1-1	TRBV6-5	NA	NA
TGTGCCAGCAGTTACCCGCTAGCGGGAGGGCCGGGGGAGCAGTACTTC	CASSYPLAGGPGEQYF	TRBJ2-7	TRBV6-6	NA	TRBD2
TGCGCCAGCAGCCAAGATCTGGGTGGGGGGGACACTGAAGCTTTCTTT	CASSQDLGGGDTEAFF	TRBJ1-1	TRBV4-3	NA	NA
TGTGCCAGCAGCTTAAGAGGGGGCGCCGGCACAGATACGCAGTATTTT	CASSLRGGAGTDTQYF	TRBJ2-3	TRBV7-9	NA	TRBD1
TGTGCCAGCAGCTTGGGGGGTAGCGGGAGCATGATTGAGCAGTTCTTC	CASSLGGSGSMIEQFF	TRBJ2-1	TRBV5-6	once	TRBD2
TGTGCCAGCCGGGACCTGTTTACCTACGAGCAGTACTTC	CASRDLFTYEQYF	TRBJ2-7	TRBV6-5	once	NA
TGTGCCAGCAGAAGGGGTTCAGGAAACACCATATATTTT	CASRRGSGNTIYF	TRBJ1-3	TRBV11-2	NA	NA
TGTGCCAGCAGCCAAGATCGTCAGGTGTTCAATGAGCAGTTCTTC	CASSQDRQVFNEQFF	TRBJ2-1	TRBV4-2	NA	NA
TGTGCCAGCACCCCCCGTCAAGGCTACGAGCAGTACTTC	CASTPRQGYEQYF	TRBJ2-7	TRBV7-9	NA	NA
TGTGCCAGCAGTTACGACAGGGGTAATCAGCCCCAGCATTTT	CASSYDRGNQPQHF	TRBJ1-5	TRBV6-2/TRBV6-3	NA	TRBD1
TGTGCCAGCAGTCATCCCCGGGACGGGATTGAAGCTTTCTTT	CASSHPRDGIEAFF	TRBJ1-1	TRBV28	NA	NA
TGTGCCATCAGTGAGTCGGGAAGGCTCGAGCAGTACTTC	CAISESGRLEQYF	TRBJ2-7	TRBV10-3	NA	NA
TGTGCCAGTAGTATCTTCCAGGGGCCCTACGAGCAGTACTTC	CASSIFQGPYEQYF	TRBJ2-7	TRBV19	NA	NA
TGTGCCAGCAGCTTCCGCAATACCAGGCCTGAAGCTTTCTTT	CASSFRNTRPEAFF	TRBJ1-1	TRBV7-2	NA	NA
TGTGCCACCGACAGGGGGGCCTACGAGCAGTACTTC	CATDRGAYEQYF	TRBJ2-7	TRBV10-3	NA	TRBD1
TGTGCCAGCAGCCCTTGGGACAGGGGGCCGAGGACTGAAGCTTTCTTT	CASSPWDRGPRTEAFF	TRBJ1-1	TRBV6-2/TRBV6-3	NA	TRBD1
TGTGCCAGTAATAGAGAACTGTCGAGGGGGGTAGGAGGCAATCAGCCCCAGCATTTT	CASNRELSRGVGGNQPQHF	TRBJ1-5	TRBV19	NA	NA
TGTGCCTGGAGTGGGGCTCCTCGTCGGAAGGGTGAGCAGTTCTTC	CAWSGAPRRKGEQFF	TRBJ2-1	TRBV30	NA	NA
TGTGCCAGCAGTTACGGGACAGAGTATGGCTACACCTTC	CASSYGTEYGYTF	TRBJ1-2	TRBV6-2/TRBV6-3	NA	TRBD1
TGTGCCAGCAGCCACACGGGACAAGCCGGCGGGCTGTTTTTT	CASSHTGQAGGLFF	TRBJ2-2	TRBV14	once	NA
TGTGCCAGCAGCTTGGCCAGCGGGAGGAACACCGGGGAGCTGTTTTTT	CASSLASGRNTGELFF	TRBJ2-2	TRBV5-8	once	TRBD2
TGTGCCTGGAGTTGGGGGGGCTACGAGCAGTACTTC	CAWSWGGYEQYF	TRBJ2-7	TRBV30	NA	TRBD2
TGTGCCAGCAGTGAAGACAGGGCTAACTATGGCTACACCTTC	CASSEDRANYGYTF	TRBJ1-2	TRBV6-1	NA	NA
TGTGCCAGCAGTATGACAGCTATGAACACTGAAGCTTTCTTT	CASSMTAMNTEAFF	TRBJ1-1	TRBV6-5	NA	NA
TGTGCCAGCAGTTTCGCAGTCATGGCTAGCCCGAACACCGGGGAGCTGTTTTTT	CASSFAVMASPNTGELFF	TRBJ2-2	TRBV27	NA	NA
TGTGCCAGCAGTTTAACTGGGCGGGAGACAGATGAGCAGTTCTTC	CASSLTGRETDEQFF	TRBJ2-1	TRBV28	NA	TRBD2
TGTGCCAGCAGTGCAGCGACTAGCGGGAGGGCCAAATCCTACAATGAGCAGTTCTTC	CASSAATSGRAKSYNEQFF	TRBJ2-1	TRBV6-1	NA	TRBD2
TGTGCCAGCAGCCCCGGCGGCAGATACACTGAAGCTTTCTTT	CASSPGGRYTEAFF	TRBJ1-1	TRBV6-5	NA	NA
TGTGCCAGCAGCCCCCTTGTGGGACTTAACTATGGCTACACCTTC	CASSPLVGLNYGYTF	TRBJ1-2	TRBV5-4	few	NA
TGCAGCGTTCGTCCTGTGGCACAGGGGGCAGGAGAGCAGTACTTC	CSVRPVAQGAGEQYF	TRBJ2-7	TRBV29-1	once	TRBD1
TGCGCCAGCAGCTTGGAAGCAGCTGGGGCCAACGTCCTGACTTTC	CASSLEAAGANVLTF	TRBJ2-6	TRBV5-1	NA	NA
TGTGCCAGCAGCCACCCGCGGGGGAACATCCCCACTTATGAAAAACTGTTTTTT	CASSHPRGNIPTYEKLFF	TRBJ1-4	TRBV7-9	NA	NA
TGTGCCAGCAGCGTAGGGACAGGGGGCGGGTACGAGCAGTACTTC	CASSVGTGGGYEQYF	TRBJ2-7	TRBV7-2	NA	TRBD1
TGTGCCAGCAGCTTATCCAGGGGAAAAGACACTGAAGCTTTCTTT	CASSLSRGKDTEAFF	TRBJ1-1	TRBV7-9	NA	NA
TGTGCCAGTAGAATGGGAGGGGTCACCTACAATGAGCAGTTCTTC	CASRMGGVTYNEQFF	TRBJ2-1	TRBV19	NA	TRBD2
TGCGCCAGCAGCCAAGAGGAGTCTCAGCCCCAGCATTTT	CASSQEESQPQHF	TRBJ1-5	TRBV4-1	once	NA
TGTGCCAGCAGTCGTACATCTACGGTCAAGGGCGGAAAACTGTTTTTT	CASSRTSTVKGGKLFF	TRBJ1-4	TRBV28	NA	NA
TGTGCCAGCAGCTGGACGGGAAACACTGAAGCTTTCTTT	CASSWTGNTEAFF	TRBJ1-1	TRBV2	NA	NA
TGTGCCAGCAGTGCAAGGGGACAGTCCCGCTATGGCTACACCTTC	CASSARGQSRYGYTF	TRBJ1-2	TRBV25-1	NA	TRBD1
TGTGCCAGCAGCGCGGACGGTGGAAGAGAAAAACTGTTTTTT	CASSADGGREKLFF	TRBJ1-4	TRBV7-9	NA	NA
TGTGCCAGCGCAGGGCGGGGGACGAACACCGGGGAGCTGTTTTTT	CASAGRGTNTGELFF	TRBJ2-2	TRBV7-9	NA	TRBD2
TGTGCCAGCAGCGAAACTAGGACAGTGGAAAAACTGTTTTTT	CASSETRTVEKLFF	TRBJ1-4	TRBV5-6	NA	NA
TGTGCCACCAGCAGAGAGGGACGTGGCTACACCTTC	CATSREGRGYTF	TRBJ1-2	TRBV15	NA	NA
TGTGCCACCAGCAGAGACAGGGGAGTTGAAGAGACCCAGTACTTC	CATSRDRGVEETQYF	TRBJ2-5	TRBV15	NA	NA
TGCGCCAGCAGCCAATCGGCCCGATCCCGGGCTGAGCAGTTCTTC	CASSQSARSRAEQFF	TRBJ2-1	TRBV4-3	NA	NA
TGTGCCAGTAGTAAGGGGGTGGCTGGGGCCAACGTCCTGACTTTC	CASSKGVAGANVLTF	TRBJ2-6	TRBV19	NA	NA
TGCGCCACCTTAGCGGGAGGGAATTACAATGAGCAGTTCTTC	CATLAGGNYNEQFF	TRBJ2-1	TRBV10-2	NA	TRBD2
TGTGCCAGCAGCTTAGCGGCCGCTTCCTACAATGAGCAGTTCTTC	CASSLAAASYNEQFF	TRBJ2-1	TRBV7-3	NA	NA
TGTGCCAGCAGTTTAGGACGGTCTAATTCACCCCTCCACTTT	CASSLGRSNSPLHF	TRBJ1-6	TRBV28	NA	NA
TGTGCCAGCAGCGTTGACAGCGCTAACTATGGCTACACCTTC	CASSVDSANYGYTF	TRBJ1-2	TRBV9	NA	NA